A selection of T cell receptor beta chains follows, all from one sample in a study of blood T cell repertoires in COVID-19. Sequencing was performed with immunoSEQ multiplex PCR; in TCRdb, only in-frame clones are kept and a portion is missing. Among about 400,000 clones listed, around 90% were seen once. Sequencing used peripheral blood. The receptors were sampled from a human donor in a cohort sampled during active COVID-19. The CDR3 runs from the conserved cysteine through the conserved F or W. The D gene is left open where the match is weak. Clone size is stated in some rows and not others, as once, few, many or a class when expanded.

size | D | J | V | CDR3 | DNA
. | TRBD2 | TRBJ2-5 | TRBV11-2 | CASTLRASGAQETQYF | TGTGCCAGCACCCTAAGAGCTAGCGGGGCCCAAGAGACCCAGTACTTC
. | . | TRBJ2-3 | TRBV7-9 | CASSLGGTQYF | TGTGCCAGCAGCTTAGGAGGTACGCAGTATTTT
. | TRBD1 | TRBJ2-1 | TRBV5-1 | CASSLTSGQSYNEQFF | TGCGCCAGCAGCTTGACTTCGGGACAGTCCTACAATGAGCAGTTCTTC
. | . | TRBJ1-1 | TRBV19 | CATINAAREAFF | TGTGCCACCATCAATGCCGCCAGGGAAGCTTTCTTT
. | . | TRBJ1-1 | TRBV11-2 | CASSLAEGSEAFF | TGTGCCAGCAGCTTAGCGGAGGGTTCTGAAGCTTTCTTT
. | . | TRBJ1-2 | TRBV6-5 | CASSRGPVYGYTF | TGTGCCAGCAGCCGGGGTCCAGTCTATGGCTACACCTTC
. | TRBD2 | TRBJ2-7 | TRBV7-3 | CASSQRDGYEQYF | TGTGCCAGCAGCCAGCGGGATGGCTACGAGCAGTACTTC
. | . | TRBJ2-7 | TRBV7-9 | CASSFQGGNEQYF | TGTGCCAGCAGCTTTCAGGGAGGCAACGAGCAGTACTTC
. | TRBD1 | TRBJ1-2 | TRBV5-1 | CASSFGQGEVLTF | TGCGCCAGCAGCTTCGGACAGGGGGAAGTGCTCACCTTC
. | . | TRBJ2-3 | TRBV14 | CASSQGRESDTQYF | TGTGCCAGCAGCCAAGGACGGGAGTCAGATACGCAGTATTTT
. | TRBD2 | TRBJ2-5 | TRBV9 | CASSVLGLVQETQYF | TGTGCCAGCAGCGTATTGGGACTAGTTCAAGAGACCCAGTACTTC
. | TRBD1 | TRBJ2-2 | TRBV5-1 | CASSLQGRNTGELFF | TGCGCCAGCAGCTTACAGGGGCGGAACACCGGGGAGCTGTTTTTT
. | . | TRBJ2-7 | TRBV3-1/TRBV3-2 | CASSQATVSYEQYF | TGTGCCAGCAGCCAAGCGACAGTCTCCTACGAGCAGTACTTC
. | . | TRBJ2-7 | TRBV7-8 | CASSLGASSSYEQYF | TGTGCCAGCAGCTTAGGTGCTTCGAGCTCCTACGAGCAGTACTTC
once | . | TRBJ1-4 | TRBV28 | CASRPDPWSNTNEKLFF | TGTGCCAGCAGACCCGACCCTTGGAGTAATACTAATGAAAAACTGTTTTTT
. | . | TRBJ1-4 | TRBV19 | CASSTPGGRREKLFF | TGTGCCAGTAGTACCCCGGGAGGTCGCCGTGAAAAACTGTTTTTT
. | TRBD2 | TRBJ2-7 | TRBV10-3 | CATTRGLAGGQNYEQYF | TGTGCCACGACTCGGGGACTAGCGGGAGGCCAGAACTACGAGCAGTACTTC
. | TRBD2 | TRBJ2-1 | TRBV5-6 | CASSLSGRAPSNEQFF | TGTGCCAGCAGCCTCAGCGGGAGGGCACCGAGCAATGAGCAGTTCTTC
. | . | TRBJ1-5 | TRBV3-1/TRBV3-2 | CASSQGVGSNQPQHF | TGTGCCAGCAGCCAAGGGGTAGGGAGTAATCAGCCCCAGCATTTT
. | TRBD1 | TRBJ2-2 | TRBV19 | CASSITGGNGELFF | TGTGCCAGTAGTATAACAGGGGGAAACGGGGAGCTGTTTTTT